The 15 T cell receptor beta chains below all came from one sample that was sequenced in a study of regulatory T cells in long-lasting Graves disease. Indicated time point: persistent/refractory GD, antithyroid drugs over 5 years with positive TRAb. Following extraction of RNA from PBMCs, that RNA was used to make the TCR library. Through Arm-PCR of CDR3 regions and iRepertoire HTBI primers, TCR beta libraries were built. TCRdb re-called the multiplex PCR reads with MiXCR, one entry per CDR3 protein. Here the sample spans some 370,000 distinct CDR3 sequences, roughly 24% being singletons. The sample was peripheral blood mononuclear cells (PBMCs), taken when the disease was refractory, from a patient treated with antithyroid drugs. The receptor set was obtained from a woman aged 40 to 50 with Graves disease.

This clonotype was observed a handful of times. The V call is TRBV11-2, the J call TRBJ2-4; D gene unclear. Germline loops: CDR1 SGHAT, CDR2 FQNNGV. The CDR3 contains 16 residues. Trimming left V 5 bases short and J 0 bases short, with 14 bases between. The CDR3 nucleotides are TGTGCCAGCAGCCCCCGCGGCCAGCTAGCCAAAAACATTCAGTACTTC. Translating gives CASSPRGQLAKNIQYF.

About this clonotype: A single base separates this from a much larger clone, so it may be a read error. J is TRBJ1-2 and V is TRBV6-9, with TRBD1 matching 7 bases. Germline V gene data show CDR1 as MNHGY and CDR2 as SVAAGI. With 7 bases clipped from V and 7 bases from J, the junction kept 21 bases outside the gene matches. The CDR3 totals 17 residues. Written as DNA, the CDR3 is TGTGCCAGCAATTACTCAAGCGGCGACAGGGCATATCGTGGCTACACCTTC. Translation: CASNYSSGDRAYRGYTF.

CDR3 region: CASSDYPYQPQHF. The CDR3 DNA follows: TGTGCCAGCAGTGATTACCCTTATCAGCCCCAGCATTTT. V usage is TRBV6-1 and J usage is TRBJ1-5; D not resolved. The CDR3 is 13 amino acids. V lost 3 bases and J 5 bases, leaving 8 bases between the germline ends. Per the germline V gene, CDR1 is MNHNS and CDR2 is SASEGT.

Many counts were recorded for this clonotype. The chain links TRBV28 to TRBJ1-2, with 10 bases lining up with TRBD1. CDR3 length: 13 amino acids. Per germline, CDR1 MDHEN and CDR2 SYDVKM. The junction had 4 bases not matched to a gene; V was cut back by 5 bases and J by 7 bases. The CDR3 sequence is CASSRGQGGGYTF. The DNA for the CDR3 is TGTGCCAGCAGTCGCGGACAGGGGGGTGGCTACACCTTC.

This clonotype was seen ten or more times. The chain combines TRBV6-2 or TRBV6-3 with TRBJ2-5; possibly TRBD2 for D (6 bases). Deletions cut 11 bases from V and 5 bases from J, with 18 bases between. CDR3 length: 13 residues. Germline lookup yields CDR1 MNHEY and CDR2 SVGEGT. CDR3 sequence: CAGKTRAMETQYF. CDR3 DNA sequence: TGTGCCGGAAAGACTAGAGCAATGGAGACCCAGTACTTC.

Note on this clonotype: One base away lies a much larger clone, so this may be a sequencing read error. The gene calls are TRBV2 and TRBJ1-5; D perhaps matches TRBD1 (5 bases). This CDR3 region has 13 residues. Germline-derived CDR1 and CDR2 are SNHLY and FYNNEI. CDR3 nucleotide sequence: TGTGTCAGCACCGAGGGGCTGGTGGGGCCCCAGCATTTT. Its translation: CVSTEGLVGPQHF.

The chain uses TRBV19 and TRBJ1-4; D might be TRBD1 (6 bases). Trimming left V 2 bases short and J 8 bases short, with 15 bases between. Germline assignment: CDR1 LNHDA and CDR2 SQIVND (reference sequence). The CDR3 spans 15 residues. CDR3 sequence (DNA): TGTGCCAGTAGTATAATTGAACAGGGAAACGAAAAACTGTTTTTT. It specifies CASSIIEQGNEKLFF.

In its sample, this clonotype was seen many times. The CDR3 loop is CASSVAGELFF. Here the CDR3 DNA reads TGTGCCAGCAGTGTAGCCGGGGAGCTGTTTTTT. This chain links TRBV2 with TRBJ2-2; unclear D gene. The CDR3 sequence is 11 residues long. Germline CDR1 reads SNHLY; CDR2 reads FYNNEI. V was shortened by 4 bases and J by 6 bases, with 3 bases between the two germline ends.

Note on this clonotype: It is likely a read error, because the conserved phenylalanine at the end of the CDR3 is missing. V usage is TRBV15 and J usage is TRBJ1-5; no definite D call. Germline CDR1 is LNHNV and CDR2 is YYDKDF (reference sequence). Trimming took off 4 bases at V and 0 bases at J, with 4 bases between the two ends. The CDR3 spans 13 residues. In DNA, the CDR3 is TGTGCCACCAGCATCAATAGCAATCAGCCCCAGCATCTT. Translation gives CATSINSNQPQHL.

A few counts support this clonotype. The chain is built from TRBV11-2 and TRBJ2-7; 8 nucleotides match TRBD1. The CDR3 covers 15 residues. The germline gives CDR1 SGHAT, CDR2 FQNNGV. Trimming cost V 3 bases and J 4 bases; bases outside gene matches: 8. The CDR3, as DNA: TGTGCCAGCAGCTTCGGACAGGGCGCCTTATACGAGCAGTACTTC. Translated, it gives CASSFGQGALYEQYF.

This CDR3 reads CASSFGLSGELFF. As DNA, the CDR3 is TGTGCCAGCAGTTTCGGACTGTCCGGGGAGCTGTTTTTT. The chain employs TRBV28 and TRBJ2-2, with a weak D call TRBD2 (5 bases). Germline-derived CDR1 and CDR2 are MDHEN and SYDVKM. The CDR3 consists of 13 residues. The V end was cut by 3 bases, the J end by 6 bases, with 8 bases between.

The V gene is TRBV9, the J gene TRBJ1-5; D perhaps matches TRBD1 (5 bases). CDR1 SGDLS and CDR2 YYNGEE come from the germline V gene. With 0 bases removed from V and 5 bases from J, the gap between germline ends came to 6 bases. This CDR3 contains 13 residues. CDR3 sequence (DNA): TGTGCCAGCAGCGTAGGGGGCTATCAGCCCCAGCATTTT. This translates into CASSVGGYQPQHF.

The rearrangement uses TRBV30 and TRBJ2-5; D possibly corresponds to TRBD2 (6 bases). This CDR3 contains 13 residues. In germline, CDR1 is GTSNPN, CDR2 SVGIG (reference sequence). Trimming removed 0 bases from V and 6 bases from J, with 11 bases in between. DNA of the CDR3: TGTGCCTGGAGTGTGGAGGGAAGTCAGACCCAGTACTTC. Encoded protein: CAWSVEGSQTQYF.

This chain uses TRBV15 with TRBJ2-3; D gene ambiguous. From germline, CDR1 is LNHNV and CDR2 YYDKDF (reference sequence). This CDR3 contains 12 residues. V was trimmed by 2 bases and J by 9 bases, leaving 9 bases between them. For the CDR3, the DNA is TGTGCCACCAGCAGATCGGTAGGCACGCAGTATTTT. The encoded protein is CATSRSVGTQYF.

The chain carries TRBV29-1 and TRBJ2-7; D tentatively reads TRBD1 or TRBD2 (5 bases each). Germline V gene sequence: CDR1 SQVTM, CDR2 ANQGSEA. Trimming cost V 6 bases and J 2 bases, with 17 bases left between them. The CDR3 consists of 14 residues. The CDR3 is CSVRRGEGPYEQYF. DNA of the CDR3: TGCAGCGTAAGAAGGGGTGAGGGACCCTACGAGCAGTACTTC.